This T cell receptor (beta chain) was observed in a study of cytomegalovirus exposure and HLA in healthy donors. Points from the study as a whole: The study dropped some indistinguishable V segments, TRBV6-2 and TRBV6-3 among them.

This CDR3 spans 13 amino acids. Germline V gene sequence: CDR1 SQVTM, CDR2 ANQGSEA. V trimming: 7 bases; J trimming: 0 bases; junction bases outside the gene matches: 6. The PCR had 60 Vbeta and 13 Jbeta primers. Sequencing was performed with immunoSEQ multiplex PCR; in TCRdb, only in-frame clones are kept and a portion is missing. This repertoire shows around 200,000 clones, 70% to 85% found once; its top ten account for roughly 4.5%. Of note for this clone: Antigen: not known.

V usage is TRBV29-1 and J usage is TRBJ2-7, with TRBD2 identical over 7 bases. Sequenced input: PBMCs. The clonotype was recovered from a woman aged 25 to 39 in good health and CMV-seropositive. CDR3 in amino acids: CSAKRGSSYEQYF. The CDR3 coding sequence is TGCAGCGCTAAGCGGGGAAGCTCCTACGAGCAGTACTTC.